This T cell receptor beta chain emerged from a study of T cell clusters in autoimmune cytopenias. TRB rearrangements were amplified by touch-down multiplex PCR with mixed TRB-A/B primers. TCRdb re-analyzed the multiplex PCR reads; it lists each CDR3 protein once, without DNA. The table lists 2,000 to 2,500 distinct CDR3 sequences. The CDR3 is made up of 16 amino acids. Each sample's input was approximately 270 ng genomic DNA, about 38,000 genome equivalents. This sample was also put to use in a study of T cell repertoires in aging, cancer and after chemotherapy.

The chain is built from TRBV12-3 or TRBV12-4 and TRBJ2-3; TCRdb selects TRBD1, and the lack of DNA leaves this call unchecked. The sample consisted of peripheral blood. The source of this sequence is a human donor in good health. The CDR3 spells CASSVRQGKIRDTQYF.